This T cell receptor (beta chain) was retrieved from a study of T cell responses to AZD1222 COVID-19 vaccine. The protocol was immunoSEQ multiplex PCR, while the TCRdb copy is restricted to in-frame clones and leaves out a portion. The sample carries 100,000 to 150,000 clones, 80% to 95% recorded once. Worth noting for this clone: Its target is unknown.

Broader study findings: Clonal diversity may have been underestimated in mostly white British donors.

V lost 5 bases to trimming and J lost 8 bases; unmatched junction nucleotides: 6. The V gene's germline CDR1 is SEHNR and CDR2 FQNEAQ (reference sequence). The CDR3 sequence is 15 residues long. The sample consisted of peripheral blood, taken 28 days after the second AZD1222 dose. The receptor comes from an adult who received the AZD1222 COVID-19 vaccine. The genes are TRBV7-9 and TRBJ1-4, with 12 bases matching TRBD1. The CDR3 nucleotides are TGTGCCAGCAGCCCCGGGACAGGGGGCGCCGAAAAACTGTTTTTT. Amino acids: CASSPGTGGAEKLFF.